Here is one T cell receptor (beta chain) with its context. The antigen is not known. This sample was included in a study of cytomegalovirus exposure and HLA in healthy donors. Across the whole study: When fewer than 400 donors were genotyped, about 86% of them were found to fall in the Caucasian-associated ancestry cluster. Study findings and constraints: Cytomegalovirus association was assigned to about 180 TCR beta chains. The Asian-associated ancestry cluster reportedly had fewer N-insertions than the 666-donor mean in a later analysis.

The CDR3 contains 17 residues. The V segment lost 0 bases and the J segment 0 bases; nucleotides outside the gene matches: 5. Germline V gene sequence: CDR1 LNHDA, CDR2 SQIVND (reference sequence). The PCR ran on 60 Vbeta and 13 Jbeta primers. Authors' analysis steps: It was a later analysis that counted tens of millions of unique TCR beta chains, of which some 9.9 million were shared. Data came from immunoSEQ multiplex PCR; TCRdb stores just in-frame clones and leaves some out. The V and J calls and clone size were taken over from that table, and D and trimming were inferred from the DNA. The repertoire holds approximately 120,000 clones, 75% seen once, with roughly 3.1% in the top ten.

The sequencing input was PBMCs. This chain joins TRBV19 and TRBJ1-5; TRBD1 agrees at 7 bases. This receptor was obtained from a man aged 25 to 45 in good health and CMV-seronegative. CDR3 DNA: TGTGCCAGTAGTATAGATGCGACAGGGTATAGCAATCAGCCCCAGCATTTT. Protein sequence: CASSIDATGYSNQPQHF.